This T cell receptor beta chain appears in the sequencing data of a study of Graves' ophthalmopathy and Graves' hyperthyroidism. The sample holds many counts of this clonotype. This CDR3 region has 13 residues. Between the trimmed V and J ends, which lost 3 bases and 4 bases, there was a span of 10 bases. CDR1 SGHDT and CDR2 YYEEEE come from the germline V gene. Amplification of the TCR beta CDR3 regions used RNA transcripts (as template). In the first round, RT-PCR was carried out with HTBI primers, and a multiplex PCR formed the second round. TCRdb ran MiXCR on the multiplex PCR reads and lists one entry per CDR3 protein. Among about 740,000 distinct CDR3 sequences listed, approximately 40% were seen once.

The genes are TRBV5-6 and TRBJ1-1; D perhaps matches TRBD1 (6 bases). This TCR was sampled from an adult man with Graves' ophthalmopathy. The material sequenced was peripheral blood. CDR3 protein: CASSSGVTTEAFF. The CDR3 bases are TGTGCCAGCAGCTCAGGGGTCACCACTGAAGCTTTCTTT.